The 15 T cell receptor beta chains presented below share a single source sample, sequenced in a study of glioma-infiltrating T cells after dendritic cell vaccination. TCRdb's table, derived via immunoSEQ multiplex PCR, lists solely in-frame clones and lacks some. The sample lists under 130,000 clones, 80% to 90% occurring once. The input for sequencing was blood, taken before dendritic cell vaccination. All receptors come from a human donor with glioblastoma.

This chain connects TRBV7-2 to TRBJ1-4, with D tentatively TRBD1 (5 bases). Trimming left V 2 bases short and J 3 bases short, with 10 bases between. There are 15 residues in the CDR3. Germline V gene lookup returns CDR1 SGHTA and CDR2 FQGNSA. CDR3 sequence: CASSLKRGANEKLFF. DNA for the CDR3: TGTGCCAGCAGCTTAAAAAGGGGCGCTAATGAAAAACTGTTTTTT.

The chain recombines TRBV11-3 with TRBJ2-3; 10 bases line up with TRBD2. The V segment lost 6 bases and the J segment 6 bases; nucleotides outside the gene matches: 6. Per the germline V gene, CDR1 is SGHNT and CDR2 is YENEEA. The CDR3 length is 14 residues. The CDR3 nucleotides read TGTGCCAGCAGGACACTAGCGGGGATTGATACGCAGTATTTT. Translated, it gives CASRTLAGIDTQYF.

The chain combines TRBV28 with TRBJ2-3, with 9 bases identical to TRBD2. Germline CDR1 and CDR2: MDHEN and SYDVKM. The CDR3 is 14 amino acids. J was trimmed by 8 bases and V by 6 bases; bases with no gene match: 9. CDR3 sequence (DNA): TGTGCCAGCAGGAGCGGGGGGACCGCTGCTACGCAGTATTTT. Amino acid sequence: CASRSGGTAATQYF. Looking up the rest from reference TRBV28 and TRBJ2-3 gives the full variable domain: DVKVTQSSRYLVKRTGEKVFLECVQDMDHENMFWYRQDPGLGLRLIYFSYDVKMKEKGDIPEGYSVSREKKERFSLILESASTNQTSMYLCASRSGGTAATQYFGPGTRLTVL.

The V call is TRBV7-9, the J call TRBJ1-1, with 9 bases aligning to TRBD1. The CDR3 spans 15 residues. Per germline, CDR1 SEHNR and CDR2 FQNEAQ (reference sequence). V lost 4 bases and J lost 6; bases outside the gene matches: 9. The CDR3: CASSSSGDRDSEAFF. The CDR3 DNA follows: TGTGCCAGCAGCTCATCCGGGGACAGGGACTCTGAAGCTTTCTTT.

This chain links TRBV5-1 with TRBJ2-3, with D perhaps TRBD2 (6 bases). CDR3 size: 14 residues. Germline CDR1 reads SGHRS; CDR2 reads YFSETQ. V lost 4 bases and J 6 bases, leaving 15 bases between the germline ends. CDR3 loop: CASSQTSFADTQYF. CDR3 in DNA: TGCGCCAGCAGCCAGACTAGTTTCGCCGATACGCAGTATTTT.

The gene calls are TRBV9 and TRBJ2-7, with 12 bases matching TRBD2. CDR1 is SGDLS, CDR2 YYNGEE, per germline. Trimming cost V 4 bases and J 6 bases; bases outside gene matches: 17. This CDR3 is 18 amino acids long. The CDR3 DNA follows: TGTGCCAGCAGCCCTCGAGCTAGCGGGGGGGCCTGGGCCGGCGAGCAGTACTTC. This sequence encodes CASSPRASGGAWAGEQYF.

The V call is TRBV6-6, the J call TRBJ1-2; maybe TRBD1 (6 bases). The CDR3 totals 13 residues. Trimming took 5 bases from V and 3 from J, leaving 10 bases between them. The V gene's germline CDR1 is MNHNY and CDR2 SVGAGI (reference sequence). In DNA form, the CDR3 reads TGTGCCAGCAGTCAAGGACAGTACTATGGCTACACCTTC. Amino acids: CASSQGQYYGYTF.

This rearrangement joins TRBV10-1 to TRBJ2-1, with 10 bases identical to TRBD1. Germline CDR1 and CDR2: WNHNN and SYGVQD (reference sequence). V shed 3 bases, J shed 7 bases, and the junction held 6 bases outside the gene matches. CDR3 length: 15 residues. CDR3 sequence: CASSDPGQGLNEQFF. The CDR3 coding sequence is TGCGCCAGCAGTGACCCGGGACAGGGGCTTAATGAGCAGTTCTTC.

V is TRBV19 and J is TRBJ2-5; D is unclear. The CDR3 covers 11 residues. Trimming removed 8 bases from V and 5 bases from J, with 9 bases in between. Germline V CDR1 and CDR2: LNHDA, SQIVND (reference sequence). CDR3: CASGIMETQYF. In nucleotides, the CDR3 is TGTGCCAGTGGCATCATGGAGACCCAGTACTTC.

CDR3 protein: CASSRVAGDTQYF. The DNA for the CDR3 is TGTGCCAGTAGTAGGGTAGCCGGAGATACGCAGTATTTT. The chain couples TRBV19 to TRBJ2-3, with D unclear. V was clipped by 4 bases and J by 5 bases, with 10 bases between them. CDR3 length: 13 residues. In germline, CDR1 is LNHDA, CDR2 SQIVND (reference sequence).

The chain is built from TRBV12-5 and TRBJ2-7; a possible D gene is TRBD1 (6 bases). CDR1 is LGHNT, CDR2 FRNRAP, per germline. There are 15 residues in the CDR3. Trimming stripped 6 bases from V and 4 bases from J, with 19 bases between. The CDR3 DNA reads as TGTGCTAGTGGGTCAGGGATGGGGGCCCGTTACGAGCAGTACTTC. It codes for CASGSGMGARYEQYF.

Written as DNA, the CDR3 is TGTGCCAGCAGTCCAAGCGGGGACGCCGAGCAGTACTTC. Residues: CASSPSGDAEQYF. V is TRBV2 and J is TRBJ2-7; 7 bases match TRBD2. This CDR3 has 13 amino acids. With 5 bases clipped from V and 6 bases from J, the junction kept 7 bases outside the gene matches. In germline, CDR1 is SNHLY, CDR2 FYNNEI.

The chain combines TRBV25-1 with TRBJ2-3; 9 bases fit TRBD1. Germline lookup yields CDR1 MGHDK and CDR2 SYGVNS. V lost 3 bases to trimming and J lost 3 bases; unmatched junction nucleotides: 7. CDR3 size: 16 residues. The DNA for the CDR3 is TGTGCCAGCAGTGACCCCGGGACAGGGCCGACAGATACGCAGTATTTT. It codes for CASSDPGTGPTDTQYF.

V and J are TRBV7-2 and TRBJ2-7, with 15 bases matching TRBD2. The length of the CDR3 is 18 residues. V was pared by 3 bases and J by 5 bases, with 11 bases of the junction left unmatched. CDR1 and CDR2 (germline): SGHTA, FQGNSA. The CDR3 sequence is CASSFDKGTSGGYHEQYF. The CDR3 DNA reads TGTGCCAGCAGCTTCGACAAGGGGACTAGCGGGGGGTACCACGAGCAGTACTTC.

CDR3 region: CASSESDRLYEQYF. The CDR3 nucleotides are TGTGCCAGCAGTGAATCGGACAGACTCTACGAGCAGTACTTC. The chain carries TRBV6-1 and TRBJ2-7; maybe TRBD1 (6 bases). The CDR3 totals 14 residues. The V end was cut by 2 bases, the J end by 3 bases, with 11 bases between. CDR1 and CDR2 (germline): MNHNS, SASEGT.